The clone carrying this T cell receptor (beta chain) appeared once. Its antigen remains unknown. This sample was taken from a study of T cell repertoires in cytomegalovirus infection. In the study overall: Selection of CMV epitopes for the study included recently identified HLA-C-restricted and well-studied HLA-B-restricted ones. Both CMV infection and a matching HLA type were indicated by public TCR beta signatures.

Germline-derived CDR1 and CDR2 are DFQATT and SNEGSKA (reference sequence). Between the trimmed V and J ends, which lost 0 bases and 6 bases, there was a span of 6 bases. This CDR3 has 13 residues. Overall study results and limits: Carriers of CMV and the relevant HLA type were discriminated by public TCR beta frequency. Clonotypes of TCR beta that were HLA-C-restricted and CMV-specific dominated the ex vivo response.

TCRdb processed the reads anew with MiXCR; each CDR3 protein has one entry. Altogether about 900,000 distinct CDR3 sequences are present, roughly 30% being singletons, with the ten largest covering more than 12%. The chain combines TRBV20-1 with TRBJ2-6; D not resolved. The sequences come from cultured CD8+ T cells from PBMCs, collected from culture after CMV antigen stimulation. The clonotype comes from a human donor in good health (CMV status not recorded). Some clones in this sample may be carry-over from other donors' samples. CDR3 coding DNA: TGCAGTGCTAGAGACTTGCTGGCCAACGTCCTGACTTTC. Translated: CSARDLLANVLTF.